The sequence of this TCR beta chain was determined in a study of T cells in lung cancer brain metastases (dated by TCRdb to 2017 to 2018). Background for the entire study: About 85% of the roughly 20 patients had a history of tobacco use, with a median of roughly 42 pack-years. Patients had a median age at first diagnosis of around 60 years, with roughly nine males and fewer than 13 females. A cohort of about 20 patients was included, from whom roughly 40 specimens were contributed, with one primary lung lesion and one brain metastasis obtained from each patient. TCR beta CDR3 repertoires were compared between fully resected primary non-small cell lung cancers and paired brain metastases. DNA integrity number averaged roughly 4 in both primary and metastatic specimens, with no significant difference between sites. The median interval between acquisition of the primary specimen and acquisition of the brain metastasis specimen was 300 to 400 days. Of the approximately 20 patients, around 17 received no interval therapy between resection of the primary and resection of the metastasis. General study outcomes and caveats: DNA fragmentation in the FFPE samples may have prevented recovery of the complete infiltrating T cell repertoire. Brain metastases had significantly fewer unique productive clones than paired primaries (median around 1,500 versus 5,000). The study could not control for the effects of preoperative corticosteroids on T cell infiltration in brain metastases. The ten most abundant clones accounted for a significantly larger fraction of the repertoire in brain metastases than in primaries, which suggests clonal expansion. Most clones were found to be lesion-specific, and limited overlap was observed between paired lesions (mean Morisita index about 0.24).

CDR1 and CDR2, looked up from the germline V gene, are KGHSH and LQKENI. The CDR3 holds 16 amino acids from the cysteine to the phenylalanine. Only the CDR3 part of the read is kept: 48 bases, read in frame from the first base. The trim is 2 bases for V and 6 bases for J, with a gap of 16 bases between the germline ends. Between roughly 2.24 and 4.92 ug genomic DNA was input per sample, with paired samples receiving equal DNA input. TCR beta libraries were constructed with the immunoSEQ hsTCRbeta Kit, with multiplexed V and J gene primers used across two PCR steps. The pooled libraries, together with positive and negative controls, were sequenced on an Illumina MiSeq running a 100-cycle paired-end protocol. The paper's data handling went like this. The immunoSEQ vendor processed the raw data into normalized, annotated TCR beta repertoire reports. Richness was defined as unique clones by nucleotide sequence, with iChao1 and Efron-Thisted estimators extrapolating total richness. Pielou's evenness, Simpson's index, top-ten clone proportional abundance, and Morisita overlap index were used to characterize and compare paired lesions. TCRdb stores this immuneACCESS table with in-frame sequences only. Part of the clones is absent; in the studies checked, under half of the shortfall reflects unresolved V genes, and no reason is known for the rest. That table supplies the V and J calls and clone size; D and trimming were determined from the DNA. Counted in this sample were approximately 5,500 clones; 75% to 90% of them appeared once. The ten most abundant clones make up 6.2% of the sample.

A remark on this clone: Its antigen has not been determined. Per-nucleotide qualities are absent, and no much larger clonotype sits a single base away.

Patients had resection for either synchronous oligometastatic disease or delayed recurrence of a solitary brain metastasis. To avoid including cancers other than NSCLC, any patient with a history of multiple malignancies was excluded. Tumor areas were macrodissected from 4 or 5 deparaffinized approximately 9.5 um unstained sections under guidance from marked H&E slides. All specimens were fixed in formalin and embedded in paraffin (FFPE). Genomic DNA was extracted using the AllPrep DNA/RNA FFPE Kit. This clonotype was sampled from a middle-aged man with non-small cell lung cancer that had spread to the brain. Sequences were obtained from tumor tissue from a brain metastasis. This sample's cell subset or site label indicates: paired resected brain metastasis. The chain is encoded by TRBV18 joined to TRBJ1-4, with the D gene call left open. The CDR3 reads as follows: CASSPGDVVMHEKLFF. The bases are TGTGCCAGCTCACCAGGCGATGTGGTTATGCATGAAAAACTGTTTTTT.